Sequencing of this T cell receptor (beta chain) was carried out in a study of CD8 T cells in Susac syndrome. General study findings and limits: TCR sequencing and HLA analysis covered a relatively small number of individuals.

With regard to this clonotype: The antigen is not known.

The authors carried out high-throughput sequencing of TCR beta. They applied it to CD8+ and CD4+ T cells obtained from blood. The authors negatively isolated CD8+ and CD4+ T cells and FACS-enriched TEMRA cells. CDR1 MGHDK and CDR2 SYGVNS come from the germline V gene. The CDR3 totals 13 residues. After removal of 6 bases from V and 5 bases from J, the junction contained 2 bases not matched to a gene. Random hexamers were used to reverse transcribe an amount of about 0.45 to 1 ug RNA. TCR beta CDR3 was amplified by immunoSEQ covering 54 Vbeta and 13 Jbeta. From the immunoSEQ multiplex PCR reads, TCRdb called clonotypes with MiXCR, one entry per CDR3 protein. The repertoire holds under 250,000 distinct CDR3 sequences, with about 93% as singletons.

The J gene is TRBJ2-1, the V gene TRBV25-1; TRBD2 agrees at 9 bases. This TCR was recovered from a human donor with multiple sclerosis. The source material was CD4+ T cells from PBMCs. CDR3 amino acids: CASRGGGDNEQFF. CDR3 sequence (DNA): TGTGCCAGCAGGGGCGGGGGGGACAATGAGCAGTTCTTC.